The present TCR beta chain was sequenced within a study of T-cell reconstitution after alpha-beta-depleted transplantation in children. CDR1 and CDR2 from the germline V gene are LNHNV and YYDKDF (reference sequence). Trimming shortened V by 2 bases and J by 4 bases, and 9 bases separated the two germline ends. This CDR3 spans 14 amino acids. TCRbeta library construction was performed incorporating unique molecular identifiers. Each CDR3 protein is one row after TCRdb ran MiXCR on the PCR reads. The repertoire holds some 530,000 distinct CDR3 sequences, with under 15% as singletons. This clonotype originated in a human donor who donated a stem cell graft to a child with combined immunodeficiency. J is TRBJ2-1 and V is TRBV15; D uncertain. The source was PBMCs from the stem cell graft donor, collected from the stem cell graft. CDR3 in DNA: TGTGCCACCAGCAGACCTGGGGTGTACAATGAGCAGTTCTTC. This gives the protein CATSRPGVYNEQFF.